The source of this TCR beta chain is a study of blood T cell repertoires in COVID-19. In the study overall: COVID-19 samples, acute and convalescent, were from the United States, Italy and Spain. From T cells, B-cell-depleted T cells, or PBMCs came the material, which was cDNA or gDNA.

Germline CDR1 is SGHDT and CDR2 is YYEEEE. This CDR3 is built from 16 residues. Germline trimming cut 3 bases from V and 7 bases from J; bases unmatched to any gene: 14. Original processing methods: Researchers report that nucleated cell counts were estimated from reference gene primer amplification. Some clones are missing from TCRdb's copy, which holds only in-frame ones; the method was immunoSEQ multiplex PCR. Clone size and V and J calls were adopted from that table, with D and trimming inferred from the DNA. The table includes fewer than 300,000 clones, about 87% detected once. The chain combines TRBV5-6 with TRBJ2-7; 9 bases fit TRBD2. The TCR comes from a woman aged 45 to 65 with acute or convalescent COVID-19. Sequences were obtained from peripheral blood. The CDR3 region has the DNA TGTGCCAGCAGCTCACAGGCGGGGGGGTACCGGTGGGAGCAGTACTTC. Amino acids: CASSSQAGGYRWEQYF.